A selection of T cell receptor beta chains follows, all from one sample in a study of vaccination and CD4 T cells after COVID-19. MiXCR, run by TCRdb on the PCR reads, gives a single entry per CDR3 protein. The sample records some 10,000 distinct CDR3 sequences, approximately 46% being singletons. These receptors' antigens are unknown. The specimen was CD4+ T cells from blood, cultured in vitro. All receptors come from a human donor who had recovered from COVID-19. The CDR3 runs from the conserved cysteine through the conserved F or W. Each record gives: J gene, V gene, D gene, clone size, CDR3 DNA, CDR3 protein. D genes are given only for firm matches. Clone size appears in some rows only: once, few, many, or a class for an expanded clone.

J gene: TRBJ2-7
V gene: TRBV7-8
D gene: .
clone size: .
CDR3 DNA: TGTGCCAGCAGCTTCATGGGTTTTGGCGAGCAGTACTTC
CDR3 protein: CASSFMGFGEQYF

J gene: TRBJ1-2
V gene: TRBV20-1
D gene: TRBD1
clone size: few
CDR3 DNA: TGCAGTGCTAAGGACAGGATGTATGGCTACACCTTC
CDR3 protein: CSAKDRMYGYTF

J gene: TRBJ1-1
V gene: TRBV5-3
D gene: .
clone size: .
CDR3 DNA: TGTGCCAGAAGCCCCTTACCACGGGGCCCGGGCGCTGAAGCTTTCTTT
CDR3 protein: CARSPLPRGPGAEAFF

J gene: TRBJ1-2
V gene: TRBV11-3
D gene: TRBD1
clone size: few
CDR3 DNA: TGTGCCAGCAGCTCATCGGACAGGGAATCTAACTATGGCTACACCTTC
CDR3 protein: CASSSSDRESNYGYTF

J gene: TRBJ2-3
V gene: TRBV20-1
D gene: .
clone size: few
CDR3 DNA: TGCAGTGCGAAAAAAGGTGGGGCTAGTGATCAGTATTTT
CDR3 protein: CSAKKGGASDQYF

J gene: TRBJ1-2
V gene: TRBV30
D gene: .
clone size: .
CDR3 DNA: TGTGCCTGGAGCGGGCCGGGGGGCAACTATGGCTACACCTTC
CDR3 protein: CAWSGPGGNYGYTF

J gene: TRBJ1-1
V gene: TRBV6-1
D gene: .
clone size: .
CDR3 DNA: TGTGCCAGCACCACCCCCCCGTGGGGGGAGAACACTGAAGCTTTCTTT
CDR3 protein: CASTTPPWGENTEAFF

J gene: TRBJ1-3
V gene: TRBV2
D gene: .
clone size: .
CDR3 DNA: TGTGCCAGCAGTGAAGTAGGCACCATATATTTT
CDR3 protein: CASSEVGTIYF

J gene: TRBJ1-2
V gene: TRBV11-3
D gene: .
clone size: few
CDR3 DNA: TGTGCCAGCAGCTTAGACCCAGGCTTCTATGGCTACACCTTC
CDR3 protein: CASSLDPGFYGYTF

J gene: TRBJ2-3
V gene: TRBV4-1
D gene: TRBD2
clone size: .
CDR3 DNA: TGCGCCAGCAGCCAAGATGGGGCGGGGGGCGCCAATACGCAGTATTTT
CDR3 protein: CASSQDGAGGANTQYF

J gene: TRBJ1-1
V gene: TRBV19
D gene: .
clone size: .
CDR3 DNA: TGTGCCAGTAGTCTACAAAACACTGAAGCTTTCTTT
CDR3 protein: CASSLQNTEAFF

J gene: TRBJ2-7
V gene: TRBV2
D gene: .
clone size: .
CDR3 DNA: TGTGCCAGCTCCACCGGGACAAGTTTTTACGAGCAGTACTTC
CDR3 protein: CASSTGTSFYEQYF

J gene: TRBJ2-2
V gene: TRBV7-8
D gene: TRBD1
clone size: .
CDR3 DNA: TGTGCCAGCGTCTTCCGTGAGACAGGGGGCACCGGGGAGCTGTTTTTT
CDR3 protein: CASVFRETGGTGELFF

J gene: TRBJ1-1
V gene: TRBV18
D gene: .
clone size: few
CDR3 DNA: TGTGCCAGCTCACCACCCCTTGGGGAGACTGAAGCTTTCTTT
CDR3 protein: CASSPPLGETEAFF

J gene: TRBJ2-3
V gene: TRBV7-9
D gene: TRBD1
clone size: few
CDR3 DNA: TGTGCCAGCAGCTTAGCTCGAGGGGGCCTAAGCACAGATACGCAGTATTTT
CDR3 protein: CASSLARGGLSTDTQYF

J gene: TRBJ1-2
V gene: TRBV28
D gene: .
clone size: once
CDR3 DNA: TGTGCCAGCACCCTCGGATTGGAGGTCACGGGCGGTCTCGCCTATGGCTACACCTTC
CDR3 protein: CASTLGLEVTGGLAYGYTF

J gene: TRBJ1-5
V gene: TRBV6-1
D gene: TRBD1
clone size: .
CDR3 DNA: TGTGCCAGCAGCCTTGGAAGGACAGGGCGATTAGTTGGTAATCAGCCCCAGCATTTT
CDR3 protein: CASSLGRTGRLVGNQPQHF

J gene: TRBJ1-2
V gene: TRBV30
D gene: .
clone size: .
CDR3 DNA: TGTGCCTGGAGTGTACTACAGACCGCCGCTGGCTACACCTTC
CDR3 protein: CAWSVLQTAAGYTF

J gene: TRBJ1-2
V gene: TRBV12-5
D gene: .
clone size: .
CDR3 DNA: TGTGCTAGTGGTTGGTACGGGGATCCTAACTATGGCTACACCTTC
CDR3 protein: CASGWYGDPNYGYTF

J gene: TRBJ1-5
V gene: TRBV4-1
D gene: .
clone size: .
CDR3 DNA: TGCGCCAGCAGCTCAGGTCCAGGGAACAATCAGCCCCAGCATTTT
CDR3 protein: CASSSGPGNNQPQHF

J gene: TRBJ1-1
V gene: TRBV5-1
D gene: TRBD1
clone size: once
CDR3 DNA: TGCGCCAGCAGCGGACGACAGGGCCGCACTGAAGCTTTCTTT
CDR3 protein: CASSGRQGRTEAFF

J gene: TRBJ2-7
V gene: TRBV5-4
D gene: TRBD1
clone size: once
CDR3 DNA: TGTGCCAGCAGCTGGAAGACAGGGGAGGCCGAGCAGTACTTC
CDR3 protein: CASSWKTGEAEQYF